Given below is one TCR beta chain in context. Repertoires were generated with immunoSEQ multiplex PCR, while TCRdb's copy carries only in-frame clones and drops some. Of some 150,000 clones in the sample, roughly 91% were seen once. V was pared by 6 bases and J by 3 bases, with 17 bases between. The germline V gene encodes CDR1 SGHVS and CDR2 FQNEAQ. The CDR3 is 15 amino acids. This sample was taken from a study of control samples from healthy donors and cancer patients. Sequencing was done on a sample of blood. The receptor was derived from a young woman in good health. The gene calls are TRBV7-8 and TRBJ1-1; D not certain. CDR3 DNA sequence: TGTGCCAGCAGTTTCCAAGGATTTCGGGACACTGAAGCTTTCTTT. Translated, it gives CASSFQGFRDTEAFF.